This T cell receptor (beta chain) was observed in a study of beta chain features in type 1 diabetes. Study summary: Across every sample, 100 million to 130 million sorted cells were examined in total. Overall study results and limits: Type 1 diabetes patients had TCRB CDR3s that were shorter (moderately but significantly so) in all four CD4+ subsets.

By way of CD45RO/CCR7/CD25/CD127/CD95/CD27, the CD4+ regulatory, stem cell-like memory, central memory and naive cells were sorted. Comments on this clone: The antigen is not known.

Investigators reverse transcribed all isolated RNA, so they sequenced expressed TCRB transcripts. Sequencing used immunoSEQ multiplex PCR; TCRdb keeps in-frame clones, though not all of them. Seen here are almost 350,000 clones, roughly 8% observed once, and the top ten hold around 0.45%. V was cut by 6 bases and J by 6 bases, with 23 bases left in between. CDR3 length: 17 amino acids. The germline V gene encodes CDR1 SGHVS and CDR2 FNYEAQ. This chain joins TRBV7-6 and TRBJ2-2; possibly TRBD2 for D (6 bases). The sample taken for sequencing was central memory CD4+ T cells from blood. The receptor's source is a woman aged 18-30 years in good health. The CDR3 DNA reads TGTGCCAGCAGACCAATGTGGGGCGCGGGATCGGCCGGGGAGCTGTTTTTT. Amino acids: CASRPMWGAGSAGELFF.